This TCR beta chain is from a study of CD8 T cells in ankylosing spondylitis. On this clonotype itself: As yet, its antigen is unknown.

This CDR3 is 14 amino acids long. Germline-derived CDR1 and CDR2 are SGHTA and FQGTGA. V gave up 8 bases and J gave up 6 bases; unmatched junction bases: 6. As the method for making TCR beta libraries, quantitative 5'-RACE with molecular barcodes was used. One entry per CDR3 protein results from TCRdb running MiXCR on the 5' RACE reads. Among 700,000 or so distinct CDR3 sequences, around 20% were seen once, and the ten largest hold under 20%. General observations from the study: Disease-associated clonotypes exhibited CD8+ identity and were relatively infrequent in peripheral blood. Matched ankylosing spondylitis synovial fluid reportedly showed significant enrichment of disease-linked clones. Previous work reported some of these motif variants in the synovial fluid and blood of reactive arthritis. It appeared that ankylosing spondylitis blood was characterized by a TCR beta motif of under ten highly homologous variants.

This sequence was found in a male donor with ankylosing spondylitis. The specimen was blood, either unsorted or a sorted T cell fraction (not recorded which). This chain links TRBV7-3 with TRBJ2-1; 11 nucleotides line up with TRBD1. The CDR3 spells CASGPGQGGNEQFF. The CDR3 DNA follows: TGTGCCAGCGGCCCGGGACAGGGGGGCAATGAGCAGTTCTTC.